This T cell receptor beta chain was sequenced in a study of beta chain features in type 1 diabetes (dated by TCRdb to the late 2010s). Looking at the study overall: Mean age, gender distribution, total cell number and subset yield were not different between patients and healthy donors. In the study, recently diagnosed type 1 diabetes patients and matched healthy donors were compared on the TCRB repertoires of their sorted circulating CD4+ T cell subsets. Regulatory and stem cell-like memory subsets were obtained from only 8 patients and roughly 8 healthy donors, while naive and central memory subsets were obtained from all 30 or so donors. A total of some 100,000,000 sorted cells were examined across all samples, and a strong correlation was observed between cell number per subset and RNA yield. General findings and caveats noted by the study authors: Shorter templates might be favored by PCR, yet because patient and control samples were amplified and corrected together, any such skew would affect both groups equally. At VDJ recombination sites, patients with type 1 diabetes made fewer insertions and deleted more nucleotides, a pattern implying thymic rearrangement abnormalities. Naive, central memory and regulatory TCRB repertoires appeared more similar among patients than among healthy donors. Because the HLA sub-analyses included only small numbers of individuals, any influence of HLA type on TCRB rearrangement was left unresolved. Type 1 diabetes patients showed a moderate but significant shortening of TCRB CDR3 length in all four CD4+ subsets. Sequencing cDNA rather than genomic DNA could over-represent highly expressing activated cells, although activation and CD3 levels did not differ between groups.

The CDR3 has 13 amino acids, counting the end cysteine and phenylalanine. Only the CDR3 portion is preserved as DNA: 39 bases, with reading frame beginning at the first base. A distance of 7 bases separates the germline ends of V and J, which lose 2 bases and 2 bases respectively. From a lookup of the germline V gene (reference sequence), CDR1 and CDR2 are GTSNPN and SVGIG. A single peripheral blood draw of 90 to 150 mL on average was collected from each donor into heparinised tubes. Using a panel that included CD45RO, CCR7, CD25, CD127, CD95 and CD27, naive, central memory, regulatory and stem cell-like memory CD4+ T cells were sorted on a BD FACSAria II. Every sorted population had a purity above 98%. PBMCs were isolated right away by Lymphoprep density gradient centrifugation and were stained directly, without culture. Samples were stained and sorted in pairs, with one healthy donor and one patient per experiment, so that batch effects were minimized.

The entire amount of isolated RNA was reverse transcribed using the High Capacity cDNA Reverse Transcription Kit, so the sequenced TCRB transcripts were expressed ones. Deep immunoSEQ sequencing was applied to naive, central memory and regulatory T cell samples, giving an average of around 3.4 million total reads per sample. Sorted cells were lysed in RLT buffer and RNA was extracted with DNase-treated RNeasy Micro or Mini kits, depending on cell number. Each cell subset was processed separately to prevent cross-contamination, with patient and healthy donor samples processed together. The immunoSEQ multiplex PCR was used to amplify TCRB sequences from cDNA, generating 87-bp fragments that spanned the CDR3 region. Amplicons were sequenced on the Illumina HiSeq platform. The study's processing was this. Synthetic template baselines were used to correct PCR bias computationally, reads within Hamming distance 2 were collapsed together, and singletons that could not be merged were discarded. Reads were aligned against IMGT so that V, D and J genes, CDR3 length and insertions or deletions at six rearrangement sites could be assigned. Clonotype counts were normalized to sorted cell number within each subset before computing true diversity and Gini coefficients with the tcR R package. The overlap coefficient, calculated on TCRB nucleotide sequences, was used to measure repertoire sharing. As a proxy for the pre-selection repertoire, out-of-frame TCRB sequences from naive cells were analyzed. TCRdb provides this immuneACCESS table in a form limited to in-frame rearrangements. Some clones are lacking; in checked studies, under half of them reflect an unresolved V gene, and why the rest are absent is not known. Clone size and the V and J calls come from that table; the DNA yielded D and trimming. For this sample there are some 170,000 clones; roughly 60% appear just once. The ten largest clones capture around 0.08% of the sample.

This clone was seen a handful of times. The antigen this receptor binds is unknown. No per-base quality is available; no much larger clone lies one base away. The source of this sequence is a young man with type 1 diabetes. The sample was naive CD4+ T cells from blood. What the cell subset or site label conveys for this sample: true naive CD4+ T cells. Recombination linked TRBV30 to TRBJ1-5, with TRBD1 tentatively as D gene (5 bases match). CDR3 protein: CAWSTGGNQPQHF. The DNA is TGTGCCTGGAGTACGGGGGGCAATCAGCCCCAGCATTTT.